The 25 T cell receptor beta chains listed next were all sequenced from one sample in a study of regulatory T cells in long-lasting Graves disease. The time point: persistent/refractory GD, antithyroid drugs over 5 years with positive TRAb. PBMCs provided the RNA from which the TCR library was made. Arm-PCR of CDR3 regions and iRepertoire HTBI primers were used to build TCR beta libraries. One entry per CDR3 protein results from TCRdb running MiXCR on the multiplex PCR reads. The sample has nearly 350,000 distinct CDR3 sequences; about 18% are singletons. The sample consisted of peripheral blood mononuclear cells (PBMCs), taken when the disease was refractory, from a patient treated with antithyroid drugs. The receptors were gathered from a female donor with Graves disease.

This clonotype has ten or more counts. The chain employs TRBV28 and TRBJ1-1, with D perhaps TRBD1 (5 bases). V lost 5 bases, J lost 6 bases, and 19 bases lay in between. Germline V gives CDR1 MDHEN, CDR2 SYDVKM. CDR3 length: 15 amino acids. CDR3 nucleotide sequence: TGTGCCAGCAGTCCACTCCGCTTCGGGGGTCCTGAAGCTTTCTTT. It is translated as CASSPLRFGGPEAFF.

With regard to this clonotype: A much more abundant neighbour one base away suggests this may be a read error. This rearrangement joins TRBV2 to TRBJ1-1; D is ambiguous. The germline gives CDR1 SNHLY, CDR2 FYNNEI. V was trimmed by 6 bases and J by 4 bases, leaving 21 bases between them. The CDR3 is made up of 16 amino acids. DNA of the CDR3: TGTGCCAGCAGCCGCCGTACTACCCTAAGAGGCACTGAAGCTTTCTTT. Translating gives CASSRRTTLRGTEAFF.

The CDR3 protein is CAISDQSANQPQHF. The CDR3 coding sequence is TGTGCCATCAGTGATCAGAGTGCGAATCAGCCCCAGCATTTT. V and J are TRBV10-3 and TRBJ1-5; D ambiguous. With 3 bases removed from V and 4 bases from J, the gap between germline ends came to 10 bases. The CDR3 is 14 residues long. CDR1 is ENHRY, CDR2 SYGVKD, per germline.

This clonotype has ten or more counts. The DNA for the CDR3 is TGTGCCAGCAGTTACCGCAGGGTGGATAATGAAAAACTGTTTTTT. This encodes CASSYRRVDNEKLFF. The chain couples TRBV6-5 to TRBJ1-4; D is possibly TRBD1 (5 bases). The CDR3 is 15 residues long. The V gene lost 2 bases and the J gene lost 4 bases, with 11 bases spanning the gap. Looked up from germline, CDR1 is MNHEY and CDR2 is SVGAGI.

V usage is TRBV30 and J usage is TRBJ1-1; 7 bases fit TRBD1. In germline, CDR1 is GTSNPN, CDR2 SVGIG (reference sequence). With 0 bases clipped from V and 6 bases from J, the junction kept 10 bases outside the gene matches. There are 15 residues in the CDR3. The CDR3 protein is CAWSVIEPGQSEAFF. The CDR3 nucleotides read TGTGCCTGGAGTGTCATTGAACCGGGACAGTCTGAAGCTTTCTTT.

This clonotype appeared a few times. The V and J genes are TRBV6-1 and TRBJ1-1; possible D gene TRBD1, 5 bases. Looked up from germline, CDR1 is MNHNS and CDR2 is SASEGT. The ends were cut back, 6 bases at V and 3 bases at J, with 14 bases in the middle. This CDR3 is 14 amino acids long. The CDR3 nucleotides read TGTGCCAGCAGCCCCAGGGTAGGGTACACTGAAGCTTTCTTT. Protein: CASSPRVGYTEAFF.

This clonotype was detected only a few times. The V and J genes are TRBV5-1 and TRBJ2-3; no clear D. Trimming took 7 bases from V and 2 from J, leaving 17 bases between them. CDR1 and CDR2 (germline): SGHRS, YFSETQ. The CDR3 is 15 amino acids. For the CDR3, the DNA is TGCGCCAGCCGGTTTCTCCTGAATCCCACAGATACGCAGTATTTT. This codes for CASRFLLNPTDTQYF.

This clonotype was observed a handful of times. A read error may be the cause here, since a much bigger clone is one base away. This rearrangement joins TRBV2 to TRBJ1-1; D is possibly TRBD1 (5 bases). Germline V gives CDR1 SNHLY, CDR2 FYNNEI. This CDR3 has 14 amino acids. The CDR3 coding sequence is TGTGCCGGCAGTTGGGACGGTCCCAACACTGAAGCTTTCTTT. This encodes CAGSWDGPNTEAFF.

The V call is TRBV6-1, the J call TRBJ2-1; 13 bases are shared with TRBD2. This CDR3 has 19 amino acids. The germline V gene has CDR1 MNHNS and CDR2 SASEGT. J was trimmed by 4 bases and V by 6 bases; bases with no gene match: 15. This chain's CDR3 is CASSSPVRLAGGSYNEQFF. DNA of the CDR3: TGTGCCAGCAGCTCACCAGTGAGACTAGCGGGGGGCTCGTACAATGAGCAGTTCTTC.

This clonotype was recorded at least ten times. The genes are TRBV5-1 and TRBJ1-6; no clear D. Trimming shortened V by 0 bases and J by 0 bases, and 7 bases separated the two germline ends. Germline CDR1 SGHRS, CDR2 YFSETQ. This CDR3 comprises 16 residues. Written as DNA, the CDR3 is TGCGCCAGCAGCTTGGAAGCAGCCTCCTATAATTCACCCCTCCACTTT. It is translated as CASSLEAASYNSPLHF.

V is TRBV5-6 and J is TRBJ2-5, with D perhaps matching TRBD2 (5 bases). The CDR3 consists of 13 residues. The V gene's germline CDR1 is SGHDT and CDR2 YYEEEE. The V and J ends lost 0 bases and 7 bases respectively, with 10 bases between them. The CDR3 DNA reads TGTGCCAGCAGCTTGGCCCCAGGAGGGACCCAGTACTTC. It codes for CASSLAPGGTQYF.

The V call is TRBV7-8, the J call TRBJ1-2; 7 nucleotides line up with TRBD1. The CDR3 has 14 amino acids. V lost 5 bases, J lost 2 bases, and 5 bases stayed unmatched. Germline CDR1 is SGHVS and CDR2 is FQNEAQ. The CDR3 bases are TGTGCCAGCAGCCCAGAGACAGGGAACTATGGCTACACCTTC. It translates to CASSPETGNYGYTF.

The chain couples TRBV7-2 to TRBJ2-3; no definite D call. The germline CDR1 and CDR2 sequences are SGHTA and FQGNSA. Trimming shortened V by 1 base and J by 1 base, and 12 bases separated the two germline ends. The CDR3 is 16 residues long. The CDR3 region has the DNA TGTGCCAGCAGCTTAGGGCTTTCGTATGGCACAGATACGCAGTATTTT. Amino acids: CASSLGLSYGTDTQYF.

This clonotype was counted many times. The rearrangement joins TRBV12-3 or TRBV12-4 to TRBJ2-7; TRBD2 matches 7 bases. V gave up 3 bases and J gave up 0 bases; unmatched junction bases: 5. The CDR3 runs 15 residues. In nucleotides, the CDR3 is TGTGCCAGCAGTTTGGAAGCGGGATCCTCCTACGAGCAGTACTTC. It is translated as CASSLEAGSSYEQYF.

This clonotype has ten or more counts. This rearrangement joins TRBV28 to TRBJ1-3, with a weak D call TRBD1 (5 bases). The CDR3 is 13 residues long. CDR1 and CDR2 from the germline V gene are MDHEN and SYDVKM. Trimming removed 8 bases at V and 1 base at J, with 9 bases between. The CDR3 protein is CASSGGSGNTIYF. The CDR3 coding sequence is TGTGCCAGCTCTGGGGGGTCTGGAAACACCATATATTTT.

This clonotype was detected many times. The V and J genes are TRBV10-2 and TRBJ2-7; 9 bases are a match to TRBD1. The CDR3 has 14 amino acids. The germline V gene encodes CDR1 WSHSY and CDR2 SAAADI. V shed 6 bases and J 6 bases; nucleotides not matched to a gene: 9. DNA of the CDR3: TGCGCCAGCAGGGTCGGGACAGGGACCCTCGAGCAGTACTTC. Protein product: CASRVGTGTLEQYF.

CDR3 region: CASSVGSGQPNEKLFF. The CDR3 DNA sequence: TGTGCCAGCAGCGTGGGTTCGGGACAGCCTAATGAAAAACTGTTTTTT. V and J are TRBV9 and TRBJ1-4; 7 bases are a match to TRBD1. V lost 2 bases and J lost 3; bases outside the gene matches: 7. This CDR3 is built from 16 residues. Germline assignment: CDR1 SGDLS and CDR2 YYNGEE.

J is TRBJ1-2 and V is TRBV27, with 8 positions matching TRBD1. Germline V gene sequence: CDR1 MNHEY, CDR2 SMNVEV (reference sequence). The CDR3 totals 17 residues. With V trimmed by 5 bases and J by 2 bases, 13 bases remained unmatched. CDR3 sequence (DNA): TGTGCCAGCAGTGTGCGGACAGGGCATAAATCAAACTATGGCTACACCTTC. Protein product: CASSVRTGHKSNYGYTF.

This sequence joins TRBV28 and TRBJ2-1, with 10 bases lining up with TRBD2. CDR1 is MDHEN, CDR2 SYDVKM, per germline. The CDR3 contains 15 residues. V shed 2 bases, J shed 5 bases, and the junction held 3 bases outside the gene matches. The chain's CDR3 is CASSLGTSVHNEQFF. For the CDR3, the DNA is TGTGCCAGCAGTTTAGGGACTAGCGTACACAATGAGCAGTTCTTC.

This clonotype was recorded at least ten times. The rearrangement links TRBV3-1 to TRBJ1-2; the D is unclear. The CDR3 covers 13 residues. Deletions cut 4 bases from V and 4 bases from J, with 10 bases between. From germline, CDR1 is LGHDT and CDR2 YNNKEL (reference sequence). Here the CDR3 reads CASSLTHAYGYTF. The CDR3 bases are TGTGCCAGCAGCCTCACTCACGCCTATGGCTACACCTTC.

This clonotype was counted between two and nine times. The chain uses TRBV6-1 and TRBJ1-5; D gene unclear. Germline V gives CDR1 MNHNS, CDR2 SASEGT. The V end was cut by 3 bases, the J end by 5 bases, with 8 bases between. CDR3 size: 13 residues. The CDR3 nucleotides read TGTGCCAGCAGTGATATGAGAGATCAGCCCCAGCATTTT. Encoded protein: CASSDMRDQPQHF.

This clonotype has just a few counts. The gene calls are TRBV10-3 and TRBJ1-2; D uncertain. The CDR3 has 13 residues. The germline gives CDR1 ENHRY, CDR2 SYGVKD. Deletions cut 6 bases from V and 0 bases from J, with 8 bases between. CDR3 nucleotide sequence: TGTGCCATCAGGGAGGGTCCTAACTATGGCTACACCTTC. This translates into CAIREGPNYGYTF.

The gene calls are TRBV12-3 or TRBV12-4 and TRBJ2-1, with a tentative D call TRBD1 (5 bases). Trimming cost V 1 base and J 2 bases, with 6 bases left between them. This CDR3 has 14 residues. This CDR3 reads CASSLVRAYNEQFF. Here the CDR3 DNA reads TGTGCCAGCAGTTTAGTCAGGGCCTACAATGAGCAGTTCTTC.

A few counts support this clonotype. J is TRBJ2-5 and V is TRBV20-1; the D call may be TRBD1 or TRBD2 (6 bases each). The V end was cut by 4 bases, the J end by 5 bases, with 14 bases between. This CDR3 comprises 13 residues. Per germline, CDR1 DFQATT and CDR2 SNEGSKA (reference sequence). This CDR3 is CSAKDGGRETQYF. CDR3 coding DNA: TGCAGTGCTAAAGACGGGGGCCGGGAGACCCAGTACTTC.

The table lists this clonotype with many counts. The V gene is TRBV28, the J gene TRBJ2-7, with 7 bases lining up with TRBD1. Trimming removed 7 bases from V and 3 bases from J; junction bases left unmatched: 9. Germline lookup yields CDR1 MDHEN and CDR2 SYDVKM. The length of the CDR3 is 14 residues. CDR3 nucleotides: TGTGCCAGCAACCAACAGGGGAAATTCTACGAGCAGTACTTC. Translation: CASNQQGKFYEQYF.